Listed below are T cell receptor beta chains from one sample, sequenced in a study of blood T cell repertoires in COVID-19. Profiling relied on immunoSEQ multiplex PCR, and the TCRdb table lists in-frame clones only, not all of them. The sample consists of about 180,000 clones, about 91% of them appearing once. The sequencing input was peripheral blood. The origin of the receptors is a woman aged 30 to 39 with acute or convalescent COVID-19. Each CDR3 is given with its conserved first and last residue. D genes are given only for firm matches. The size field is filled for only some rows; it gives once, few, many or a size class.

TGTGCCAGCAGCCATTCTAGTACCGGAACTGAAGCTTTCTTT | CASSHSSTGTEAFF | TRBV3-1/TRBV3-2 | NA | TRBJ1-1 | NA
TGTGCCAGCAGAACAGCCAGCTACGAGCAGTACTTC | CASRTASYEQYF | TRBV2 | NA | TRBJ2-7 | NA
TGTGCCAGCTTAGGCACAGATACGCAGTATTTT | CASLGTDTQYF | TRBV30 | NA | TRBJ2-3 | NA
TGTGCCAGTAGCCTAAGCGGGAGACGGGAGCAGTACTTC | CASSLSGRREQYF | TRBV19 | NA | TRBJ2-7 | TRBD2
TGTGCCACCAGCAGAGCCCGGGGGGGACAGGGGGTTTTCTTT | CATSRARGGQGVFF | TRBV15 | NA | TRBJ1-1 | TRBD1
TGTGCCAGCAGTTTAAGGAGTGGGGGACAGGGCACTGAAGCTTTCTTT | CASSLRSGGQGTEAFF | TRBV27 | NA | TRBJ1-1 | TRBD1
TGCAGCGTCCAAGGGGGTGTAGATACGCAGTATTTT | CSVQGGVDTQYF | TRBV29-1 | NA | TRBJ2-3 | NA
TGTGCCACCAGCAGAGATCAGGGAGGGCGAAACACCATATATTTT | CATSRDQGGRNTIYF | TRBV15 | NA | TRBJ1-3 | NA
TGTGCCATCGCCGATAGCTCTGGGGCCAACGTCCTGACTTTC | CAIADSSGANVLTF | TRBV10-3 | NA | TRBJ2-6 | NA
TGTGCCAGCAGCTACCTGGGACTAGCCGAGCCTGAGCAGTTCTTC | CASSYLGLAEPEQFF | TRBV7-2 | NA | TRBJ2-1 | TRBD2
TGTGCCAGCAGTGAGCCCTTGCTGAGGTATGGCTACACCTTC | CASSEPLLRYGYTF | TRBV2 | NA | TRBJ1-2 | NA
TGCGCCAGCAGCTTGGCTGCGGGCGCCGAGACCCAGTACTTC | CASSLAAGAETQYF | TRBV5-1 | NA | TRBJ2-5 | NA
TGTGCCAGCAGTGAGGAGAGCACAGATACGCAGTATTTT | CASSEESTDTQYF | TRBV2 | few | TRBJ2-3 | NA
TGTGCCAGCAGTCTCGGGGGGACAGGGAATGAAAAACTGTTTTTT | CASSLGGTGNEKLFF | TRBV6-5 | NA | TRBJ1-4 | TRBD1
TGTGCCAGCTCAAGGGGACAGGGGAATTCAGATACGCAGTATTTT | CASSRGQGNSDTQYF | TRBV18 | NA | TRBJ2-3 | TRBD1
TGCGCCAGCAGCTCCCAGGGACTAGAAGGCAATGAGCAGTTCTTC | CASSSQGLEGNEQFF | TRBV5-1 | NA | TRBJ2-1 | TRBD2
TGCGCCAGCAGCTTGAAAACAGGGAGCAATGAGCAGTTCTTC | CASSLKTGSNEQFF | TRBV5-1 | NA | TRBJ2-1 | NA
TGCGCCAGCGGGTTACAGGGGAACACTGAAGCTTTCTTT | CASGLQGNTEAFF | TRBV5-1 | NA | TRBJ1-1 | NA
TGTGCCAGTAGTCCCAGGGGATTCTACAATGAGCAGTTCTTC | CASSPRGFYNEQFF | TRBV19 | NA | TRBJ2-1 | NA
TGTGCCACCAGTGATGCGGGGACAGCGGGAGAGACCCAGTACTTC | CATSDAGTAGETQYF | TRBV24-1 | NA | TRBJ2-5 | NA
TGTGCCAGCAGTTTGTCCGGGACAGGTTCCTACGAGCAGTACTTC | CASSLSGTGSYEQYF | TRBV27 | NA | TRBJ2-7 | TRBD1
TGCGCCAGCAGCCTCGGGACTAGCGGGAGTGGGGAGACCCAGTACTTC | CASSLGTSGSGETQYF | TRBV5-1 | once | TRBJ2-5 | TRBD2
TGTGCCAGCAGCTTTCGACAGGGGCTTAGCTACGAGCAGTACTTC | CASSFRQGLSYEQYF | TRBV5-4 | NA | TRBJ2-7 | TRBD1